A single sample gave rise to the 19 T cell receptor beta chains below, sequenced in a study of control samples from healthy donors and cancer patients. Clones were read by immunoSEQ multiplex PCR, and TCRdb kept only the in-frame ones, dropping some. Among roughly 370,000 clones listed, around 90% were seen once. The material sequenced was PBMCs. The receptors were sampled from a man between 35 and 55 years old with head and neck cancer.

This rearrangement joins TRBV4-3 to TRBJ2-3, with no clear D. The ends were cut back, 0 bases at V and 3 bases at J, with 10 bases in the middle. Germline lookup yields CDR1 LGHNA and CDR2 YSLEER. The CDR3 consists of 15 residues. Here the CDR3 DNA reads TGCGCCAGCAGCCAAGATCTCAGGTCGACAGATACGCAGTATTTT. This codes for CASSQDLRSTDTQYF.

The chain has TRBV30 and TRBJ2-3; 9 nucleotides agree with TRBD2. Looked up from germline, CDR1 is GTSNPN and CDR2 is SVGIG (reference sequence). J lost 5 bases, V lost 1 base, and 4 bases had no gene match. The CDR3 has 14 amino acids. CDR3 residues: CAWSASGIKDTQYF. The CDR3 coding sequence is TGTGCCTGGAGTGCTAGCGGGATCAAAGATACGCAGTATTTT.

DNA of the CDR3: TGTGCCAGCAGCTCCACGGGACACTCCTACGAGCAGTACTTC. Residues: CASSSTGHSYEQYF. V is TRBV5-4 and J is TRBJ2-7; possibly TRBD1 for D (6 bases). The V and J ends lost 3 bases and 0 bases respectively, with 10 bases between them. The CDR3 contains 14 residues. The V gene's germline CDR1 is SGHNT and CDR2 YYREEE (reference sequence). Full variable domain (outside the CDR3, taken from reference TRBV5-4 and TRBJ2-7): ETGVTQSPTHLIKTRGQQVTLRCSSQSGHNTVSWYQQALGQGPQFIFQYYREEENGRGNFPPRFSGLQFPNYSSELNVNALELDDSALYLCASSSTGHSYEQYFGPGTRLTVT.

This chain joins TRBV5-1 and TRBJ2-3; D is uncertain. Germline CDR1 and CDR2: SGHRS and YFSETQ. Trimming stripped 3 bases from V and 2 bases from J, with 22 bases between. The CDR3 runs 18 residues. The CDR3 DNA sequence: TGCGCCAGCAGCTCGGGCCTTTTGGGGAATCGGGCCACAGATACGCAGTATTTT. It specifies CASSSGLLGNRATDTQYF.

This clone appeared a few times. The chain has TRBV5-6 and TRBJ2-7; D uncertain. The V and J ends lost 4 bases and 0 bases respectively, with 8 bases between them. This CDR3 has 13 residues. Per germline, CDR1 SGHDT and CDR2 YYEEEE. The CDR3: CASSGVASYEQYF. In nucleotides, the CDR3 is TGTGCCAGCAGCGGGGTTGCCTCCTACGAGCAGTACTTC.

The rearrangement uses TRBV27 and TRBJ2-7; either TRBD1 or TRBD2 may supply D (6 bases each). Germline values: CDR1 MNHEY, CDR2 SMNVEV (reference sequence). V was shortened by 6 bases and J by 0 bases, with 15 bases between the two germline ends. The CDR3 contains 15 residues. This chain's CDR3 is CASSSSRGASYEQYF. CDR3 DNA: TGTGCCAGCAGCTCTAGTAGGGGGGCCTCCTACGAGCAGTACTTC.

This clone was observed a single time. V gene TRBV3-1 (or the pseudogene TRBV3-2) combines with J gene TRBJ2-7; D possibly corresponds to TRBD2 (5 bases). The CDR3 is 15 residues long. CDR1 LGHDT and CDR2 YNNKEL come from the germline V gene (reference sequence). V gave up 4 bases and J gave up 1 base, with 14 bases separating them. The CDR3 DNA reads TGTGCCAGCAGCCCCCAAGAGGGCCCATCCTACGAGCAGTACTTC. This gives the protein CASSPQEGPSYEQYF.

This clone was seen once. The J gene is TRBJ1-1, the V gene TRBV11-2; 7 nucleotides agree with TRBD1. CDR3 length: 13 residues. Germline V gene lookup returns CDR1 SGHAT and CDR2 FQNNGV. V trimming: 7 bases; J trimming: 6 bases; junction bases outside the gene matches: 8. The CDR3 DNA reads TGTGCCAGCAACACAGGGGTTGTGGCTGAAGCTTTCTTT. Translation: CASNTGVVAEAFF.

The chain is built from TRBV5-4 and TRBJ1-2; 9 positions agree with TRBD1. V gave up 3 bases and J gave up 3 bases; unmatched junction bases: 0. Germline V CDR1 and CDR2: SGHNT, YYREEE (reference sequence). This CDR3 region has 13 residues. This chain's CDR3 is CASSWTGDYGYTF. In DNA, the CDR3 is TGTGCCAGCAGCTGGACAGGGGACTATGGCTACACCTTC.

The V gene is TRBV5-6, the J gene TRBJ1-2; 7 bases are a match to TRBD1. The CDR3 length is 17 residues. Unmatched junction bases numbered 14, after V lost 1 base and J lost 5 bases. CDR1 is SGHDT, CDR2 YYEEEE, per germline. The CDR3 nucleotides are TGTGCCAGCAGCTTGCTGTCACAGGGGCTTACGCCTTATGGCTACACCTTC. Its protein product is CASSLLSQGLTPYGYTF.

The chain joins TRBV6-5 to TRBJ1-6; D is unresolved. CDR3 length: 13 amino acids. Trimming cost V 8 bases and J 10 bases, with 15 bases left between them. Germline V gene lookup returns CDR1 MNHEY and CDR2 SVGAGI. The chain's CDR3 is CASYSSRESPLHF. The CDR3 DNA sequence: TGTGCCAGCTACAGCTCTAGAGAATCACCCCTCCACTTT.

V usage is TRBV19 and J usage is TRBJ2-3, with D perhaps being TRBD1 or TRBD2 (7 bases each). This CDR3 is 15 amino acids long. Germline loops: CDR1 LNHDA, CDR2 SQIVND (reference sequence). V lost 7 bases and J 2 bases, leaving 16 bases between the germline ends. The CDR3 DNA reads as TGTGCCAGTACGCGGCAGGGGGGGCCCACAGATACGCAGTATTTT. This translates into CASTRQGGPTDTQYF.

This chain connects TRBV5-4 to TRBJ1-3, with 7 nucleotides matching TRBD1. CDR3 length: 13 amino acids. Germline V lookup: CDR1 SGHNT, CDR2 YYREEE (reference sequence). Unmatched junction bases numbered 4, after V lost 0 bases and J lost 10 bases. The CDR3, as DNA: TGTGCCAGCAGCTTGGGACAGGGTGAGACCATATATTTT. Its translation: CASSLGQGETIYF.

CDR3 amino acids: CASSFRIQQFF. The CDR3 bases are TGCGCCAGCAGCTTCAGAATTCAGCAGTTCTTC. V usage is TRBV4-1 and J usage is TRBJ2-1; D unresolved. V gave up 5 bases and J gave up 11 bases, with 10 bases separating them. CDR3 length: 11 residues. In germline, CDR1 is MGHRA, CDR2 YSYEKL.

The chain is built from TRBV29-1 and TRBJ2-5; TRBD2 matches 7 bases. The CDR3 runs to 15 residues. The ends lost 3 bases at V and 3 bases at J; junction bases unmatched: 10. The V gene's germline CDR1 is SQVTM and CDR2 ANQGSEA. The CDR3 protein is CSVEGGQGNKETQYF. The CDR3 DNA reads TGCAGCGTTGAGGGAGGGCAGGGCAATAAAGAGACCCAGTACTTC.

The count of this clone is one. The chain has TRBV19 and TRBJ1-1; D is ambiguous. Between the trimmed V and J ends, which lost 10 bases and 1 base, there was a span of 13 bases. This CDR3 has 13 residues. From germline, CDR1 is LNHDA and CDR2 SQIVND (reference sequence). The CDR3 is CATAAQRNTEAFF. CDR3 DNA sequence: TGTGCCACCGCCGCTCAGAGGAACACTGAAGCTTTCTTT.

The gene calls are TRBV5-6 and TRBJ1-5, with D possibly matching TRBD1 (5 bases). The germline gives CDR1 SGHDT, CDR2 YYEEEE. Trimming left V 4 bases short and J 0 bases short, with 11 bases between. There are 15 residues in the CDR3. CDR3 residues: CASSRQLNSNQPQHF. Written as DNA, the CDR3 is TGTGCCAGCAGCCGACAGCTTAATAGCAATCAGCCCCAGCATTTT.

The rearrangement joins TRBV10-3 to TRBJ2-1, with 8 bases aligning to TRBD1. The V gene end was trimmed by 3 bases and the J gene end by 9 bases; junction bases not matched to a gene: 7. CDR3 length equals 14 residues. Germline V lookup: CDR1 ENHRY, CDR2 SYGVKD. CDR3 bases: TGTGCCATCAGTGACCCCGACAGGGGTAGTGAGCAGTTCTTC. It translates to CAISDPDRGSEQFF.

This rearrangement joins TRBV7-2 to TRBJ2-1, with D maybe TRBD2 (6 bases). The germline V and J ends were trimmed by 2 bases and 0 bases, with 14 bases remaining between them. The CDR3 totals 17 residues. Germline V gives CDR1 SGHTA, CDR2 FQGNSA. Written as DNA, the CDR3 is TGTGCCAGCAGCTTACGTGGCGGGACGGGCTCCTACAATGAGCAGTTCTTC. Translating gives CASSLRGGTGSYNEQFF.